The rows below give T cell receptor beta chains drawn from one sample of a study of cytomegalovirus exposure and HLA in healthy donors. Measured with immunoSEQ multiplex PCR; TCRdb has only the in-frame clones, and not every one. The table has some 200,000 clones, roughly 85% seen once. The sample was PBMCs. All receptors come from a woman younger than 30 in good health and CMV-seronegative. Each CDR3 is given with its conserved first and last residue. D genes are given only for firm matches. Size is omitted from some rows. Given values are once, few, many or a class for expanded clones.

J | size | D | V | CDR3 | DNA
TRBJ2-1 | . | TRBD2 | TRBV7-9 | CASSSGGVSYNEQFF | TGTGCCAGCAGCTCTGGGGGGGTCTCCTACAATGAGCAGTTCTTC
TRBJ2-3 | . | . | TRBV9 | CASSVEGRSTDTQYF | TGTGCCAGCAGCGTAGAAGGCAGGTCCACAGATACGCAGTATTTT
TRBJ2-7 | . | . | TRBV2 | CASNAGLGGSYEQYF | TGTGCCAGCAACGCGGGGTTGGGAGGATCCTACGAGCAGTACTTC
TRBJ1-2 | . | . | TRBV28 | CASSPTGGAMNGYTF | TGTGCCAGCAGCCCTACTGGGGGCGCGATGAATGGCTACACCTTC
TRBJ2-7 | . | TRBD1 | TRBV30 | CAWSEQGTEQYF | TGTGCCTGGAGCGAACAGGGGACCGAGCAGTACTTC
TRBJ2-4 | . | TRBD2 | TRBV4-2 | CASSQVAGVAKNIQYF | TGTGCCAGCAGCCAAGTAGCGGGAGTTGCCAAAAACATTCAGTACTTC
TRBJ1-1 | . | TRBD1 | TRBV18 | CASSPWTGMNTEAFF | TGTGCCAGCTCACCATGGACAGGGATGAACACTGAAGCTTTCTTT
TRBJ1-1 | . | . | TRBV5-8 | CASGDASVSRLADAEAFF | TGTGCCAGCGGCGACGCATCAGTATCTCGACTGGCCGACGCTGAAGCTTTCTTT
TRBJ2-1 | once | TRBD2 | TRBV7-8 | CASSLVGLAGGPYNEQFF | TGTGCCAGCAGCTTAGTAGGGCTAGCGGGAGGACCCTACAATGAGCAGTTCTTC
TRBJ1-1 | once | . | TRBV18 | CASSPPNMRGPNTEAFF | TGTGCCAGCTCACCACCGAATATGCGGGGCCCAAACACTGAAGCTTTCTTT
TRBJ2-1 | once | TRBD2 | TRBV9 | CASSVSGSSYNEQFF | TGTGCCAGCAGCGTTAGCGGGAGCTCCTACAATGAGCAGTTCTTC
TRBJ2-7 | . | TRBD1 | TRBV7-9 | CASSLPDRGGSEQYF | TGTGCCAGCAGCTTACCCGACAGGGGTGGGTCCGAGCAGTACTTC
TRBJ1-1 | . | TRBD1 | TRBV4-2 | CASSQEGTGGTEAFF | TGTGCCAGCAGCCAAGAGGGGACAGGGGGCACTGAAGCTTTCTTT
TRBJ2-7 | . | . | TRBV7-9 | CASSLVSGADEQYF | TGTGCCAGCAGCTTAGTATCAGGGGCAGACGAGCAGTACTTC
TRBJ1-2 | . | TRBD1 | TRBV10-3 | CAISESTGPLFCTF | TGTGCCATCAGTGAGTCGACAGGGCCCCTCTTCTGCACCTTC
TRBJ2-7 | . | TRBD1 | TRBV28 | CASSLPTGGYEQYF | TGTGCCAGCAGTTTACCCACAGGGGGCTACGAGCAGTACTTC
TRBJ1-3 | few | TRBD1 | TRBV6-6 | CASSYSGQGFGNTIYF | TGTGCCAGCAGTTACTCCGGACAGGGCTTTGGAAACACCATATATTTT
TRBJ2-5 | . | TRBD2 | TRBV13 | CASSFRLAGRQETQYF | TGTGCCAGCAGCTTCCGACTAGCGGGTCGACAAGAGACCCAGTACTTC
TRBJ2-1 | . | . | TRBV11-3 | CASSSAGLSYSEQFF | TGTGCCAGCAGCTCCGCTGGGCTCTCTTATAGTGAGCAGTTCTTC
TRBJ1-2 | . | . | TRBV7-9 | CASSFAQVQGYTF | TGTGCCAGCAGCTTCGCTCAAGTGCAGGGCTACACCTTC
TRBJ1-2 | . | . | TRBV6-5 | CASSYFSNYGYTF | TGTGCCAGCAGCTATTTTTCCAACTATGGCTACACCTTC
TRBJ1-2 | . | . | TRBV6-6 | CASSYSPGLSYGYTF | TGTGCCAGCAGTTACTCACCGGGTTTGAGCTATGGCTACACCTTC
TRBJ2-3 | . | TRBD2 | TRBV4-2 | CASRPGTSGTDTQYF | TGTGCCAGCAGGCCCGGGACTAGCGGCACGGATACGCAGTATTTT
TRBJ2-1 | . | TRBD2 | TRBV4-2 | CASSQEIILAAGNEQFF | TGTGCCAGCAGCCAAGAGATTATCCTAGCGGCCGGGAATGAGCAGTTCTTC
TRBJ2-7 | . | . | TRBV4-2 | CASSQGVSSGIYEQYF | TGTGCCAGCAGCCAAGGAGTAAGTAGCGGTATCTACGAGCAGTACTTC
TRBJ2-3 | . | . | TRBV20-1 | CSARRQDTQYF | TGCAGTGCTAGACGCCAGGATACGCAGTATTTT
TRBJ2-5 | . | TRBD2 | TRBV7-9 | CSSSFLAGFAETQYF | TGTTCCAGCAGCTTTTTAGCGGGATTTGCGGAGACCCAGTACTTC
TRBJ2-1 | . | . | TRBV19 | CASIGAGRGGNEQFF | TGTGCCAGTATTGGGGCGGGGAGGGGGGGCAATGAGCAGTTCTTC
TRBJ2-7 | . | TRBD1 | TRBV7-9 | CASSLIRDRGYEQYF | TGTGCCAGCAGCTTAATCCGAGACAGGGGCTACGAGCAGTACTTC
TRBJ1-1 | . | . | TRBV29-1 | CSVTPPRVGCGAFF | TGCAGCGTGACCCCTCCCAGGGTGGGGTGCGGAGCTTTCTTT
TRBJ2-7 | . | . | TRBV7-9 | CASSPSYEQYF | TGTGCCAGCAGCCCGAGTTACGAGCAGTACTTC
TRBJ2-7 | . | . | TRBV2 | CASSDGGAGTGMGEQYF | TGTGCCAGCAGTGACGGGGGGGCCGGGACAGGGATGGGCGAGCAGTACTTC
TRBJ2-3 | . | . | TRBV7-9 | CASSSPGISTDTQYF | TGTGCCAGCAGCTCCCCGGGGATTTCCACAGATACGCAGTATTTT
TRBJ2-7 | . | . | TRBV19 | CASSTSGAVVAYEQYF | TGTGCCAGTAGTACCAGTGGGGCGGTAGTTGCGTACGAGCAGTACTTC
TRBJ2-2 | . | . | TRBV7-2 | CASSSRLTGNTGELFF | TGTGCCAGCAGCTCGAGACTGACAGGCAACACCGGGGAGCTGTTTTTT
TRBJ1-1 | . | . | TRBV11-3 | CASSENQQGRAFF | TGTGCCAGCAGCGAAAACCAACAGGGTAGAGCTTTCTTT
TRBJ2-3 | . | . | TRBV28 | CASSLLSWELASTDTQYF | TGTGCCAGCAGTTTATTATCGTGGGAACTAGCTAGTACAGATACGCAGTATTTT
TRBJ2-3 | . | . | TRBV7-9 | CASSPPGVATSTDTQYF | TGTGCCAGCAGCCCCCCCGGAGTAGCGACGAGCACAGATACGCAGTATTTT